What follows is one T cell receptor (beta chain) and its context. What this receptor recognizes is not known. There are no base qualities to consult, and no much larger clone falls within one base. The data belong to a study of blood T cell repertoires in COVID-19 (dated by TCRdb to the early 2020s). About the full investigation: Collaborator samples came from the United States, Italy and Spain and covered acute and convalescent phases of COVID-19. Samples were obtained from the ongoing ImmuneRACE study (first 160 participants) and from 1,200 or so subjects provided by 6 global collaborators. The material from the prospective study consisted of cDNA or gDNA derived from T cells, B-cell-depleted T cells, or PBMCs. Where available, HLA class I and class II types were obtained from metadata supplied by the sample provider rather than from assay-based typing. Subjects who had been exposed to COVID-19, were actively infected with it, or had recovered from it provided the deeply sampled blood TCRbeta repertoires that made up the dataset. A de-identified subject ID, COVID-19 status, age in years and sex were almost always included in the sample metadata. The repertoires were made available in a free public database intended to serve as a resource for research on the immune response to SARS-CoV-2. General study outcomes and caveats: Clinical and demographic metadata were provided uncurated, with the amount varying by source and participant.

TCRbeta CDR3 regions were amplified from genomic DNA by means of the immunoSEQ Assay, a bias-controlled multiplex PCR. Regarding the original processing steps: Nucleated cell counts per sample were estimated from amplification of reference gene primers within the assay. Sequence reads were collapsed and filtered to measure the absolute abundance of every unique TCRbeta CDR3 rearrangement. For each sample, productive Simpson clonality was calculated as the square root of Simpson's diversity index over productive rearrangements. TCRdb stores this immuneACCESS table with in-frame sequences only. Part of the clones is absent; in the studies checked, under half of the shortfall reflects unresolved V genes, and no reason is known for the rest. Clone size and the V and J calls come from that table; the DNA yielded D and trimming. Present in this sample are some 180,000 clones, about 89% of which were seen just once. Jointly, the top ten make up 5.5% to 7.5% of the sample.

The collaborating institutions used their own protocols to collect whole blood in K2EDTA tubes. Collaborator samples were shipped for TCRbeta analysis as frozen whole blood, isolated PBMCs, or DNA extracted from either sample type. From a lookup of the germline V gene, CDR1 and CDR2 are SNHLY and FYNNEI. Trimming leaves V shorter by 5 bases and J shorter by 8 bases, with the junction holding 6 bases beyond the gene matches. The CDR3, from cysteine to phenylalanine, totals 13 residues. Only the CDR3 region is kept as DNA, spanning 39 bases read in frame from base 1. Specimen: peripheral blood. The receptor was derived from a man between 40 and 49 years old with acute or convalescent COVID-19. Recombination connected TRBV2 to TRBJ1-2, with 9 bases in between that match TRBD1. The CDR3 corresponds to CASSFYRGQGYTF. The nucleotides read TGTGCCAGCAGTTTTTACAGGGGGCAAGGCTACACCTTC.